This TCR beta chain was recovered during a study of T cells after yellow fever vaccination. It was through 5'RACE template switching that TCR cDNA was made, with a universal primer site and UMIs added. Each CDR3 protein is one row after TCRdb ran MiXCR on the 5' RACE reads. Of 450,000 to 600,000 distinct CDR3 sequences in the sample, about a sixth are singletons; the top ten hold 15% to 20%. This clonotype was counted at least ten times. Its antigen is not identified. Study findings and constraints: Although most clonotypes did not, a small share appeared in both CD4 and CD8 compartments. A secondary response was less intense yet reached its peak sooner, at day 5 versus 15. There was a possibility that FACS-sorted repertoires contained abundant clonotypes contaminating from the bulk population.

This CDR3 has 16 amino acids. In germline, CDR1 is SGHKS, CDR2 YYEKEE (reference sequence). The germline V and J ends were trimmed by 4 bases and 3 bases, with 17 bases remaining between them. The sequence derives from a man between 18 and 29 years old who received the YFV17D yellow fever vaccine. This chain links TRBV5-5 with TRBJ2-1; possibly TRBD2 for D (6 bases). The material sequenced was PBMCs, taken 5 to 6 days after the first yellow fever vaccination. The DNA for the CDR3 is TGTGCCAGCAGCCCCCGGGACGGGGGTTACTACAATGAGCAGTTCTTC. Protein: CASSPRDGGYYNEQFF.